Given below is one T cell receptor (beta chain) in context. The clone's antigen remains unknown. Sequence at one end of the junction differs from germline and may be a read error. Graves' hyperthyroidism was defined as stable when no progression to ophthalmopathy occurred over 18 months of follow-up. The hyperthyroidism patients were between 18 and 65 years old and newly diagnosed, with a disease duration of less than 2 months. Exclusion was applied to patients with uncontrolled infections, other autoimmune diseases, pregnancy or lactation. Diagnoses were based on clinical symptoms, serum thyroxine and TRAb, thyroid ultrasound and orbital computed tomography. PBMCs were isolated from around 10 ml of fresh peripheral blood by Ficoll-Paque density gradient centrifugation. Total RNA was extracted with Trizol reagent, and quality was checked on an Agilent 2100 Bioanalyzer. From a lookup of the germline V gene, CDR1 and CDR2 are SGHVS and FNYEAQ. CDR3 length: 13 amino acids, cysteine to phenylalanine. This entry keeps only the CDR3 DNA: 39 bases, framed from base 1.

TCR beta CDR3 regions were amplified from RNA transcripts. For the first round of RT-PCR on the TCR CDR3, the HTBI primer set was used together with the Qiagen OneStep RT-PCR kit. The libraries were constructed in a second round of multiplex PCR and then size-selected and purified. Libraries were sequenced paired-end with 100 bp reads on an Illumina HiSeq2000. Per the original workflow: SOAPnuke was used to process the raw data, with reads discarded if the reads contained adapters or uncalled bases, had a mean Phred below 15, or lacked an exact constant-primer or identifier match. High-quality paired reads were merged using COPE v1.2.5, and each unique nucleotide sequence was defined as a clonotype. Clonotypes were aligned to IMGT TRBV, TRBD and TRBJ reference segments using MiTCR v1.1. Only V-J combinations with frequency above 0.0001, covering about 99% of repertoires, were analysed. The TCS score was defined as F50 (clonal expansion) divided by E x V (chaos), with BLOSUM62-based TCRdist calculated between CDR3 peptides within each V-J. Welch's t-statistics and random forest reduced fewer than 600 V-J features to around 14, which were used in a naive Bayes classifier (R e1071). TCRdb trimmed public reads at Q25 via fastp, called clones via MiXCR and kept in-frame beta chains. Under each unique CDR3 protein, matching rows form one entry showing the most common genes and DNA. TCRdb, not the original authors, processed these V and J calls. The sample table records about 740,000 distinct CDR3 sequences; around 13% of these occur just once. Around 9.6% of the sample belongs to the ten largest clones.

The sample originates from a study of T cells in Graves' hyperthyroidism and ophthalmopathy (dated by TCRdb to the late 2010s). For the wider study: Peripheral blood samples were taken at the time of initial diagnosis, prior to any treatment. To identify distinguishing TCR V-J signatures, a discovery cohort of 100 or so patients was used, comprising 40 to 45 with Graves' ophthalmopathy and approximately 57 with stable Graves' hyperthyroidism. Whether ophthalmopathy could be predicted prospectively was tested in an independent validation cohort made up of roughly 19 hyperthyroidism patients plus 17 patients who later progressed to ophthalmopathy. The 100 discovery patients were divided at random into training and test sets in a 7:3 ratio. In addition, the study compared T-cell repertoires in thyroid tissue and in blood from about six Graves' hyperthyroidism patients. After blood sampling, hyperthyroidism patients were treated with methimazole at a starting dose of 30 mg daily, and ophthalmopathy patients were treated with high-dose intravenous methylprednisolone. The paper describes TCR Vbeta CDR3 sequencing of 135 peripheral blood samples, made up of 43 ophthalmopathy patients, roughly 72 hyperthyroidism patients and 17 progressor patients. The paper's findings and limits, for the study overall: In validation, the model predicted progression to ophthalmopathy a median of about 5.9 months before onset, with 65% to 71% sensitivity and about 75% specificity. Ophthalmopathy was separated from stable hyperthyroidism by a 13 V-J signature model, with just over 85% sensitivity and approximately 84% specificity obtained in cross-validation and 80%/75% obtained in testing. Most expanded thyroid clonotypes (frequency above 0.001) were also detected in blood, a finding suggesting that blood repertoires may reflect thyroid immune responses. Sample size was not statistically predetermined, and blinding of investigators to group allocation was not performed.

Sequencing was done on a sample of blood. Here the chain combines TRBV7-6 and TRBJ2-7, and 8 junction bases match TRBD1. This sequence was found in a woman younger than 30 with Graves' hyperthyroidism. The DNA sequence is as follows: TGTGCCAGCAGCTCCGGGACAGGCTACGAGCAGTGCTTC. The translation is CASSSGTGYEQCF.